A single sample gave rise to the 30 T cell receptor beta chains below, sequenced in a study of cytomegalovirus exposure and HLA in healthy donors. Use of 60 Vbeta and 13 Jbeta primers characterized the PCR. The assay was immunoSEQ multiplex PCR, and TCRdb's table has in-frame clones only and misses some. This repertoire includes around 200,000 clones. Specimen: PBMCs. These TCRs come from a girl aged 2-10 years in good health and CMV-seropositive.

The chain couples TRBV2 to TRBJ2-5, with D unclear. This CDR3 contains 13 residues. V lost 4 bases, J lost 4 bases, and 10 bases lay in between. Looked up from germline, CDR1 is SNHLY and CDR2 is FYNNEI. The CDR3 sequence: CASSGSERETQYF. Here the CDR3 DNA reads TGTGCCAGCAGTGGCTCCGAGAGAGAGACCCAGTACTTC. The full variable domain, in which reference TRBV2 and TRBJ2-5 provide the parts outside the CDR3, is EPEVTQTPSHQVTQMGQEVILRCVPISNHLYFYWYRQILGQKVEFLVSFYNNEISEKSEIFDDQFSVERPDGSNFTLKIRSTKLEDSAMYFCASSGSERETQYFGPGTRLLVL.

The V gene is TRBV2, the J gene TRBJ2-5; 8 bases agree with TRBD1. CDR1 SNHLY and CDR2 FYNNEI come from the germline V gene. The CDR3 covers 13 residues. V trimming: 6 bases; J trimming: 2 bases; junction bases outside the gene matches: 2. CDR3 DNA sequence: TGTGCCAGCAGGAACAGGGGGCAAGAGACCCAGTACTTC. Residues: CASRNRGQETQYF.

The chain carries TRBV7-9 and TRBJ2-1; TRBD2 is a possible D gene (6 bases). CDR3 length equals 17 residues. V shed 0 bases and J shed 2 bases, with 14 bases lying between them. Per germline, CDR1 SEHNR and CDR2 FQNEAQ (reference sequence). CDR3 coding DNA: TGTGCCAGCAGCTTAGCAAGTCTTAGCGGCACCTACAATGAGCAGTTCTTC. As protein: CASSLASLSGTYNEQFF.

The chain has TRBV5-8 and TRBJ2-7; maybe TRBD1 (6 bases). V was pared by 0 bases and J by 7 bases, with 14 bases between. Germline V gene lookup returns CDR1 SGHTS and CDR2 YDEGEE. This CDR3 is built from 14 residues. In nucleotides, the CDR3 is TGTGCCAGCAGCTTGGTGGGCAGGGGAGAAGAGCAGTACTTC. Encoded protein: CASSLVGRGEEQYF.

The rearrangement links TRBV6-5 to TRBJ2-7, with D uncertain. Trimming removed 5 bases at V and 2 bases at J, with 13 bases between. The CDR3 loop spans 14 amino acids. Per germline, CDR1 MNHEY and CDR2 SVGAGI. The CDR3 protein is CASSDRWAPYEQYF. The CDR3 coding sequence is TGTGCCAGCAGTGACCGATGGGCGCCCTACGAGCAGTACTTC.

The chain couples TRBV5-1 to TRBJ1-6; TRBD1 aligns across 7 bases. The CDR3 has 15 amino acids. Trimming cost V 3 bases and J 6 bases; bases outside gene matches: 6. From germline, CDR1 is SGHRS and CDR2 YFSETQ. The CDR3: CASSSFGQANSPLHF. The CDR3 DNA reads as TGCGCCAGCAGCTCCTTCGGACAGGCTAATTCACCCCTCCACTTT.

This sequence joins TRBV7-2 and TRBJ2-3, with 9 positions matching TRBD2. CDR3 size: 14 residues. The germline V gene encodes CDR1 SGHTA and CDR2 FQGNSA. The V and J ends lost 8 bases and 4 bases, in that order; junction bases with no gene match: 7. The CDR3 reads CASSPGLAPDTQYF. The CDR3 DNA follows: TGTGCCAGCTCGCCGGGACTAGCCCCAGATACGCAGTATTTT.

The gene calls are TRBV27 and TRBJ1-5; D gene ambiguous. V was cut by 1 base and J by 3 bases, with 10 bases left in between. In germline, CDR1 is MNHEY, CDR2 SMNVEV (reference sequence). CDR3 length equals 15 residues. The CDR3 loop is CASSLFSGINQPQHF. The CDR3 coding sequence is TGTGCCAGCAGTTTATTCTCGGGGATCAATCAGCCCCAGCATTTT.

This rearrangement joins TRBV5-1 to TRBJ2-5; D is uncertain. Between the trimmed V and J ends, which lost 1 base and 0 bases, there was a span of 13 bases. The CDR3 sequence is 16 residues long. Germline V gives CDR1 SGHRS, CDR2 YFSETQ. CDR3 sequence: CASSLYSPWYQETQYF. DNA for the CDR3: TGCGCCAGCAGCTTGTACAGCCCCTGGTACCAAGAGACCCAGTACTTC.

This chain uses TRBV5-1 with TRBJ2-5; D uncertain. The end of the DNA fits TRBJ2-7 better, so the J call may be wrong. The CDR3 runs 11 residues. Germline V gene data show CDR1 as SGHRS and CDR2 as YFSETQ. The CDR3 coding sequence is TGCGCCAGCAGCTCCTCCTACGAGCAGTACTTC. Protein sequence: CASSSSYEQYF.

The rearrangement uses TRBV21-1 and TRBJ1-2; the table's D call, TRBD1, has no DNA check behind it. TRBV21-1 is given as a pseudogene. This CDR3 comprises 14 residues. CDR3 in amino acids: CASLDRPSNYGYTF. Written as DNA, the CDR3 is TGTGCCAGCCTGGACAGGCCGTCTAACTATGGCTACACCTTC.

The chain employs TRBV27 and TRBJ1-6, with a weak D call TRBD1 (6 bases). Trimming shortened V by 2 bases and J by 9 bases, and 14 bases separated the two germline ends. The CDR3 sequence is 15 residues long. Germline V gene data show CDR1 as MNHEY and CDR2 as SMNVEV (reference sequence). As DNA, the CDR3 is TGTGCCAGCAGTTTAAGTCTGCCAGGGGTTTCACCCCTCCACTTT. It yields the protein CASSLSLPGVSPLHF.

The chain couples TRBV2 to TRBJ2-1; D possibly corresponds to TRBD2 (5 bases). Trimming shortened V by 7 bases and J by 7 bases, and 11 bases separated the two germline ends. Germline V gene data show CDR1 as SNHLY and CDR2 as FYNNEI. The length of the CDR3 is 12 residues. The CDR3 nucleotides read TGTGCCAGCATCGAGAAGCGGAATGAGCAGTTCTTC. This encodes CASIEKRNEQFF. Filled out from reference TRBV2 and TRBJ2-1, the complete variable domain reads EPEVTQTPSHQVTQMGQEVILRCVPISNHLYFYWYRQILGQKVEFLVSFYNNEISEKSEIFDDQFSVERPDGSNFTLKIRSTKLEDSAMYFCASIEKRNEQFFGPGTRLTVL.

The rearrangement joins TRBV29-1 to TRBJ2-7; weak D call: TRBD2 (6 bases). V dropped 5 bases and J dropped 2 bases, with 10 bases sitting between them. Germline V lookup: CDR1 SQVTM, CDR2 ANQGSEA. The CDR3 runs to 12 residues. The CDR3 nucleotides read TGCAGCGTTCGGGGGAGAGCCTACGAGCAGTACTTC. Translated: CSVRGRAYEQYF.

The gene calls are TRBV14 and TRBJ2-3, with 10 nucleotides matching TRBD2. This CDR3 is 19 amino acids long. With 0 bases clipped from V and 2 bases from J, the junction kept 11 bases outside the gene matches. The V gene's germline CDR1 is SGHDN and CDR2 FVKESK. CDR3 nucleotides: TGTGCCAGCAGCCAAGAGGGAGGACTAGCGGTTTTTACCACAGATACGCAGTATTTT. It yields the protein CASSQEGGLAVFTTDTQYF.

V gene TRBV21-1 combines with J gene TRBJ1-4; the table names TRBD1, a call not compared with the DNA. TRBV21-1 is marked as a pseudogene. This CDR3 has 15 residues. CDR3 bases: TGTGCCAGCAGCACCAAGACAGGGGCAACTGAAAAACTGTTTTTT. It translates to CASSTKTGATEKLFF.

J is TRBJ1-2 and V is TRBV5-1; TRBD1 agrees at 10 bases. Germline assignment: CDR1 SGHRS and CDR2 YFSETQ. V was clipped by 0 bases and J by 3 bases; unmatched bases: 2. CDR3 length: 15 amino acids. Written as DNA, the CDR3 is TGCGCCAGCAGCTTGGCCGGGACAGGGGACTATGGCTACACCTTC. It translates to CASSLAGTGDYGYTF. The full variable domain, completed using reference TRBV5-1 and TRBJ1-2, is KAGVTQTPRYLIKTRGQQVTLSCSPISGHRSVSWYQQTPGQGLQFLFEYFSETQRNKGNFPGRFSGRQFSNSRSEMNVSTLELGDSALYLCASSLAGTGDYGYTFGSGTRLTVV.

This chain uses TRBV25-1 with TRBJ1-4; D remains unclear. The V gene lost 5 bases and the J gene lost 8 bases, with 12 bases spanning the gap. Per germline, CDR1 MGHDK and CDR2 SYGVNS. CDR3 length: 13 residues. CDR3 amino acids: CASSLEGPEKLFF. CDR3 nucleotides: TGTGCCAGCAGTTTGGAGGGTCCCGAAAAACTGTTTTTT. The complete variable domain, with remaining parts taken from reference TRBV25-1 and TRBJ1-4, reads EADIYQTPRYLVIGTGKKITLECSQTMGHDKMYWYQQDPGMELHLIHYSYGVNSTEKGDLSSESTVSRIRTEHFPLTLESARPSHTSQYLCASSLEGPEKLFFGSGTQLSVL.

This chain connects TRBV6-5 to TRBJ2-5; 8 nucleotides align to TRBD2. The assigned J gene may be wrong: the sequence end matches TRBJ2-7 better. Germline CDR1 MNHEY, CDR2 SVGAGI. The CDR3 consists of 15 residues. The CDR3 spells CASSYSPGGPYEQYF. CDR3 coding DNA: TGTGCCAGCAGTTACTCGCCGGGAGGGCCGTACGAGCAGTACTTC.

V is TRBV5-5 and J is TRBJ1-1, with 7 bases that match TRBD1. CDR1 and CDR2 from the germline V gene are SGHKS and YYEKEE (reference sequence). V trimming: 4 bases; J trimming: 4 bases; junction bases outside the gene matches: 10. CDR3 length: 15 amino acids. The CDR3 sequence: CASSPLTGLGTEAFF. The DNA for the CDR3 is TGTGCCAGCAGCCCCCTGACAGGGCTTGGCACTGAAGCTTTCTTT.

The chain couples TRBV2 to TRBJ2-4; perhaps TRBD1 as D (7 bases). V was pared by 4 bases and J by 7 bases, with 17 bases between. Germline-derived CDR1 and CDR2 are SNHLY and FYNNEI. CDR3 length: 15 amino acids. CDR3 protein: CASSGGTAPGNIQYF. CDR3 in DNA: TGTGCCAGCAGTGGCGGGACAGCCCCCGGCAACATTCAGTACTTC. The full variable domain, its missing parts supplied by reference TRBV2 and TRBJ2-4, is EPEVTQTPSHQVTQMGQEVILRCVPISNHLYFYWYRQILGQKVEFLVSFYNNEISEKSEIFDDQFSVERPDGSNFTLKIRSTKLEDSAMYFCASSGGTAPGNIQYFGAGTRLSVL.

The V gene is TRBV10-3, the J gene TRBJ2-1; D might be TRBD1 (7 bases). There are 15 residues in the CDR3. The V and J ends lost 6 bases and 6 bases respectively, with 18 bases between them. Germline CDR1 ENHRY, CDR2 SYGVKD. CDR3 bases: TGTGCCATCAGCTCGGGAGAGGACAGGCCCAATGAGCAGTTCTTC. This encodes CAISSGEDRPNEQFF.

This chain connects TRBV6-5 to TRBJ2-7; 8 bases are a match to TRBD1. The trim removed 6 bases at V and 3 bases at J, leaving 4 bases unmatched. Germline CDR1 is MNHEY and CDR2 is SVGAGI. The CDR3 runs 13 residues. The CDR3 loop reads CASRVDRDYEQYF. The CDR3 DNA follows: TGTGCCAGCAGAGTGGACAGGGACTACGAGCAGTACTTC.

The chain links TRBV13 to TRBJ2-5, with D possibly TRBD2 on 5 matching bases. CDR3 size: 13 residues. Between the trimmed V and J ends, which lost 0 bases and 5 bases, there was a span of 7 bases. Germline V gene lookup returns CDR1 PRHDT and CDR2 FYEKMQ (reference sequence). The CDR3 DNA reads as TGTGCCAGCAGCTTAGGGCCGGGGGAGACCCAGTACTTC. Protein product: CASSLGPGETQYF. Full variable domain (outside the CDR3, taken from reference TRBV13 and TRBJ2-5): AAGVIQSPRHLIKEKRETATLKCYPIPRHDTVYWYQQGPGQDPQFLISFYEKMQSDKGSIPDRFSAQQFSDYHSELNMSSLELGDSALYFCASSLGPGETQYFGPGTRLLVL.

V gene TRBV15 combines with J gene TRBJ2-7; a possible D gene is TRBD2 (7 bases). The germline V and J ends were trimmed by 1 base and 2 bases, with 9 bases remaining between them. CDR1 LNHNV and CDR2 YYDKDF come from the germline V gene (reference sequence). This CDR3 has 14 amino acids. The CDR3 region has the DNA TGTGCCACCAGCAGAGTCGGGGGGCCCTACGAGCAGTACTTC. Translation gives CATSRVGGPYEQYF.

The chain recombines TRBV5-1 with TRBJ2-7; 11 bases match TRBD1. The ends lost 4 bases at V and 5 bases at J; junction bases unmatched: 5. Germline loops: CDR1 SGHRS, CDR2 YFSETQ. CDR3 length: 14 residues. In nucleotides, the CDR3 is TGCGCCAGCAGCATGGGGACAGGGGGTGACGAGCAGTACTTC. Translated, it gives CASSMGTGGDEQYF.

The chain is built from TRBV11-2 and TRBJ2-7; 8 bases agree with TRBD2. The germline V gene encodes CDR1 SGHAT and CDR2 FQNNGV. J gave up 2 bases and V 5 bases, and 14 bases lay outside the gene matches. The CDR3 runs to 17 residues. The CDR3 sequence: CASSAQHRLATAYEQYF. The CDR3 region has the DNA TGTGCCAGCAGCGCCCAACACAGACTAGCGACGGCCTACGAGCAGTACTTC.

The chain links TRBV5-1 to TRBJ2-5, with D possibly matching TRBD1 (5 bases). Germline-derived CDR1 and CDR2 are SGHRS and YFSETQ. This CDR3 contains 14 residues. Trimming removed 4 bases from V and 5 bases from J, with 15 bases in between. The CDR3 here is CASSNRRQGETQYF. CDR3 in DNA: TGCGCCAGCAGCAACAGGCGCCAAGGGGAGACCCAGTACTTC.

This sequence joins TRBV2 and TRBJ2-2; 12 bases map to TRBD2. After removal of 6 bases from V and 4 bases from J, the junction contained 6 bases not matched to a gene. CDR3 length: 16 residues. The germline gives CDR1 SNHLY, CDR2 FYNNEI. The CDR3 here is CASSARTSGTTGELFF. For the CDR3, the DNA is TGTGCCAGCAGCGCAAGGACTAGCGGGACCACCGGGGAGCTGTTTTTT. Full variable domain (remainder filled in from reference TRBV2 and TRBJ2-2): EPEVTQTPSHQVTQMGQEVILRCVPISNHLYFYWYRQILGQKVEFLVSFYNNEISEKSEIFDDQFSVERPDGSNFTLKIRSTKLEDSAMYFCASSARTSGTTGELFFGEGSRLTVL.

V usage is TRBV27 and J usage is TRBJ2-4, with TRBD2 as a possible D gene (5 bases). The V end lost 5 bases, the J end lost 14 bases, and 13 bases lay between the germline ends. This CDR3 is 11 amino acids long. Germline V gene sequence: CDR1 MNHEY, CDR2 SMNVEV (reference sequence). The CDR3 nucleotides are TGTGCCAGCAGTCCGGGAACCGAGAAGTACTTC. Translated: CASSPGTEKYF.